The 27 T cell receptor beta chains below were found in one sample sequenced in a study of blood T cell repertoires in COVID-19. Libraries were prepared by immunoSEQ multiplex PCR; TCRdb keeps only in-frame clonotypes and omits some of them. The data hold about 270,000 clones, with approximately 90% observed a single time. Sequencing input: PBMCs or T cells enriched from blood (not recorded which). These receptors were obtained from a man between 35 and 55 years old who had been exposed to COVID-19.

V gene TRBV19 combines with J gene TRBJ1-1; weak D call: TRBD1 (6 bases). The germline V gene encodes CDR1 LNHDA and CDR2 SQIVND (reference sequence). Between the trimmed V and J ends, which lost 4 bases and 2 bases, there was a span of 23 bases. This CDR3 is built from 18 residues. CDR3 amino acids: CASSKRADSVRSNTEAFF. In DNA form, the CDR3 reads TGTGCCAGTAGTAAAAGGGCGGACAGCGTTAGGAGCAACACTGAAGCTTTCTTT.

This clone appeared a single time. The chain employs TRBV6-4 and TRBJ2-5; 8 nucleotides align to TRBD1. V dropped 6 bases and J dropped 6; count of bases not matched to a gene: 15. Germline V lookup: CDR1 MRHNA, CDR2 SNTAGT. The CDR3 consists of 16 residues. The CDR3, as DNA: TGTGCCAGCAGGGAAACAGGGGGTCACTGTAAACAGACCCAGTACTTC. As protein: CASRETGGHCKQTQYF.

The V gene is TRBV29-1, the J gene TRBJ1-3; D gene unclear. V was clipped by 4 bases and J by 0 bases, with 4 bases between them. The germline CDR1 and CDR2 sequences are SQVTM and ANQGSEA. This CDR3 has 12 amino acids. The CDR3 DNA sequence: TGCAGCGTTGCCCTCTCTGGAAACACCATATATTTT. Translation: CSVALSGNTIYF.

This clone was recorded once. J is TRBJ1-5 and V is TRBV30; D unresolved. The V gene lost 2 bases and the J gene lost 0 bases, with 11 bases spanning the gap. This CDR3 is 15 amino acids long. Germline lookup yields CDR1 GTSNPN and CDR2 SVGIG (reference sequence). The CDR3 sequence is CAWSRGVNSNQPQHF. The CDR3 DNA follows: TGTGCCTGGAGTCGAGGAGTTAATAGCAATCAGCCCCAGCATTTT.

The V call is TRBV19, the J call TRBJ2-1; 8 bases fit TRBD1. This CDR3 is built from 15 residues. CDR1 is LNHDA, CDR2 SQIVND, per germline (reference sequence). V was clipped by 5 bases and J by 4 bases; unmatched bases: 7. In DNA, the CDR3 is TGTGCCAGTAGTCGGGGACAGGAGTTTTACAATGAGCAGTTCTTC. Protein sequence: CASSRGQEFYNEQFF.

This clone was picked up a small number of times. J is TRBJ2-1 and V is TRBV7-3, with TRBD2 matching 7 bases. Trimming cost V 3 bases and J 6 bases; bases outside gene matches: 8. This CDR3 spans 15 amino acids. Per germline, CDR1 SGHTA and CDR2 FQGTGA. The DNA for the CDR3 is TGTGCCAGCAGCTTCAGCGGGGAAAGGGCCAATGAGCAGTTCTTC. It translates to CASSFSGERANEQFF.

The CDR3, as DNA: TGTGCCAGCAGTTATGTCAGGGGGCACGAGCAGTACTTC. Encoded protein: CASSYVRGHEQYF. The gene calls are TRBV6-6 and TRBJ2-7; TRBD1 matches 8 bases. CDR1 MNHNY and CDR2 SVGAGI come from the germline V gene (reference sequence). CDR3 length equals 13 residues. Trimming at V came to 3 bases and at J to 5 bases, leaving 3 bases not matched to a gene.

The rearrangement joins TRBV18 to TRBJ2-1; D is perhaps TRBD2 (6 bases). Between the trimmed V and J ends, which lost 2 bases and 0 bases, there was a span of 8 bases. CDR1 KGHSH and CDR2 LQKENI come from the germline V gene. The CDR3 spans 15 residues. CDR3 DNA sequence: TGTGCCAGCTCACCAAGGGAGGCCTCCTACAATGAGCAGTTCTTC. Its translation is CASSPREASYNEQFF.

V usage is TRBV4-1 and J usage is TRBJ2-2, with 11 bases that match TRBD2. The CDR3 length is 21 residues. J was trimmed by 7 bases and V by 0 bases; bases with no gene match: 19. Per the germline V gene, CDR1 is MGHRA and CDR2 is YSYEKL. CDR3 amino acids: CASSQDQYRLDSGRADGELFF. In DNA, the CDR3 is TGCGCCAGCAGCCAAGATCAATACCGGTTGGATAGCGGGAGGGCCGACGGGGAGCTGTTTTTT.

The gene calls are TRBV19 and TRBJ2-3; D is uncertain. The CDR3 has 16 amino acids. The germline V gene encodes CDR1 LNHDA and CDR2 SQIVND (reference sequence). Trimming removed 1 base from V and 0 bases from J, with 11 bases in between. CDR3 in amino acids: CASSIGRVRSTDTQYF. The CDR3 DNA is TGTGCCAGTAGTATAGGTCGGGTGCGGAGCACAGATACGCAGTATTTT.

This chain uses TRBV4-1 with TRBJ2-5; D not resolved. CDR1 is MGHRA, CDR2 YSYEKL, per germline. The CDR3 covers 15 residues. Trimming left V 0 bases short and J 5 bases short, with 13 bases between. In DNA, the CDR3 is TGCGCCAGCAGCCAAGATATCAGCAGGTTGGAGACCCAGTACTTC. Encoded protein: CASSQDISRLETQYF.

The genes are TRBV7-9 and TRBJ2-1, with 7 bases lining up with TRBD2. The J segment lost 4 bases and the V segment lost 3 bases, leaving 12 bases of the junction unmatched. This CDR3 has 17 amino acids. Germline V gene data show CDR1 as SEHNR and CDR2 as FQNEAQ (reference sequence). The CDR3 here is CASSFSPGTTFYNEQFF. The CDR3 nucleotides are TGTGCCAGCAGCTTCTCCCCGGGGACTACCTTTTACAATGAGCAGTTCTTC.

V usage is TRBV25-1 and J usage is TRBJ2-7; 8 nucleotides align to TRBD1. The CDR3 has 16 amino acids. Germline lookup yields CDR1 MGHDK and CDR2 SYGVNS. V was pared by 8 bases and J by 3 bases, with 15 bases of the junction left unmatched. The CDR3 sequence: CASSGALGTGDYEQYF. The CDR3 nucleotides read TGTGCCAGCTCAGGAGCCCTGGGGACAGGTGACTACGAGCAGTACTTC.

The chain recombines TRBV21-1 with TRBJ1-2; the D segment call TRBD1 is taken from the table without a DNA check. TRBV21-1 is a listed pseudogene. The CDR3 runs to 19 residues. Here the CDR3 DNA reads TGTGCCAGCAGCAAACCGTTCGGCATGCGACAGCTTAAAGACTATGGCTACACCTTC. Amino acid sequence: CASSKPFGMRQLKDYGYTF.

This clone has a single count. This rearrangement joins TRBV15 to TRBJ1-2; 9 positions match TRBD1. The V gene end was trimmed by 4 bases and the J gene end by 7 bases; junction bases not matched to a gene: 7. CDR1 and CDR2 (germline): LNHNV, YYDKDF (reference sequence). CDR3 length: 14 amino acids. The CDR3 coding sequence is TGTGCCACCAGCAAGGACAGGGGATCGGTTGGCTACACCTTC. Its translation is CATSKDRGSVGYTF.

The rearrangement joins TRBV28 to TRBJ1-1; TRBD1 might be the D (6 bases). The CDR3 spans 16 residues. V was cut by 3 bases and J by 8 bases, with 22 bases left in between. The germline V gene has CDR1 MDHEN and CDR2 SYDVKM. The CDR3 loop reads CASSLGQGIYSLEAFF. CDR3 coding DNA: TGTGCCAGCAGTTTGGGGCAGGGGATTTACTCCTTGGAAGCTTTCTTT.

Written as DNA, the CDR3 is TGTGCCAGCAAATTAGGCGGGGTCAGCTCCTACGAGCAGTACTTC. It is translated as CASKLGGVSSYEQYF. This sequence joins TRBV28 and TRBJ2-7; a possible D gene is TRBD2 (6 bases). The length of the CDR3 is 15 residues. Trimming left V 7 bases short and J 0 bases short, with 16 bases between. Germline CDR1 and CDR2: MDHEN and SYDVKM.

The rearrangement links TRBV30 to TRBJ1-1; possible D gene TRBD1, 6 bases. Germline V lookup: CDR1 GTSNPN, CDR2 SVGIG (reference sequence). This CDR3 is 15 amino acids long. Deletions cut 5 bases from V and 0 bases from J, with 16 bases between. CDR3 region: CAWLEVGQLNTEAFF. CDR3 coding DNA: TGTGCCTGGCTTGAAGTTGGACAGCTGAACACTGAAGCTTTCTTT.

This chain uses TRBV18 with TRBJ1-1; weak D call: TRBD1 (5 bases). In germline, CDR1 is KGHSH, CDR2 LQKENI. The CDR3 is made up of 14 amino acids. Trimming stripped 2 bases from V and 5 bases from J, with 12 bases between. CDR3 residues: CASSPSPGNTEAFF. CDR3 DNA: TGTGCCAGCTCACCAAGTCCAGGGAATACTGAAGCTTTCTTT.

This rearrangement joins TRBV7-2 to TRBJ2-2; no definite D call. This CDR3 is built from 16 residues. Between the trimmed V and J ends, which lost 1 base and 0 bases, there was a span of 9 bases. CDR1 SGHTA and CDR2 FQGNSA come from the germline V gene. The CDR3 is CASSLVISANTGELFF. In nucleotides, the CDR3 is TGTGCCAGCAGCTTAGTGATCTCAGCGAACACCGGGGAGCTGTTTTTT.

This clone has more than one count but fewer than ten. The V call is TRBV10-3, the J call TRBJ2-7; 8 nucleotides align to TRBD2. Germline values: CDR1 ENHRY, CDR2 SYGVKD. V was pared by 4 bases and J by 6 bases, with 14 bases of the junction left unmatched. CDR3 size: 16 residues. The CDR3 spells CAISVASTGGSGEQYF. The CDR3 DNA follows: TGTGCCATCAGTGTTGCGTCGACGGGAGGGTCCGGCGAGCAGTACTTC.

The CDR3 region has the DNA TGTGCCAGCAGCTCGGACAGGAACACTGAAGCTTTCTTT. It codes for CASSSDRNTEAFF. J is TRBJ1-1 and V is TRBV7-3, with a weak D call TRBD1 (6 bases). CDR1 and CDR2 from the germline V gene are SGHTA and FQGTGA. The ends were cut back, 4 bases at V and 1 base at J, with 7 bases in the middle. The CDR3 is 13 residues long.

The rearrangement uses TRBV11-2 and TRBJ1-3; D is perhaps TRBD1 (6 bases). Trimming stripped 7 bases from V and 4 bases from J, with 14 bases between. This CDR3 has 14 residues. Germline V lookup: CDR1 SGHAT, CDR2 FQNNGV. CDR3 protein: CASKITGSGNTIYF. DNA for the CDR3: TGTGCCAGCAAGATAACAGGGTCCGGAAACACCATATATTTT.

The chain has TRBV7-2 and TRBJ2-7; perhaps TRBD2 as D (6 bases). Trimming took off 4 bases at V and 3 bases at J, with 13 bases between the two ends. The length of the CDR3 is 14 residues. CDR1 is SGHTA, CDR2 FQGNSA, per germline. CDR3 nucleotides: TGTGCCAGCAGCTCGGGGGACTCCCACTACGAGCAGTACTTC. It translates to CASSSGDSHYEQYF.

The chain links TRBV27 to TRBJ2-2; D not resolved. The V gene lost 1 base and the J gene lost 8 bases, with 8 bases spanning the gap. The CDR3 has 13 amino acids. The germline V gene encodes CDR1 MNHEY and CDR2 SMNVEV (reference sequence). The CDR3: CASSLLSAGELFF. The DNA for the CDR3 is TGTGCCAGCAGTTTATTGAGTGCTGGGGAGCTGTTTTTT.

Written as DNA, the CDR3 is TGTGCCAGCAGTTCCGCCAGTGGCTACACCTTC. This sequence encodes CASSSASGYTF. The chain employs TRBV28 and TRBJ1-2; D remains unclear. The CDR3 totals 11 residues. Germline V gene sequence: CDR1 MDHEN, CDR2 SYDVKM. V was cut by 4 bases and J by 7 bases, with 7 bases left in between.

The chain links TRBV5-8 to TRBJ2-4, with TRBD1 matching 10 bases. V was clipped by 1 base and J by 8 bases; unmatched bases: 6. The CDR3 is 15 amino acids. CDR1 is SGHTS, CDR2 YDEGEE, per germline. The CDR3 DNA reads as TGTGCCAGCAGCTTGCGACAGGGGGCGATGGACATTCAGTACTTC. This translates into CASSLRQGAMDIQYF. The whole variable domain, remainder taken from reference TRBV5-8 and TRBJ2-4, is EAGVTQSPTHLIKTRGQQATLRCSPISGHTSVYWYQQALGLGLQFLLWYDEGEERNRGNFPPRFSGRQFPNYSSELNVNALELEDSALYLCASSLRQGAMDIQYFGAGTRLSVL.